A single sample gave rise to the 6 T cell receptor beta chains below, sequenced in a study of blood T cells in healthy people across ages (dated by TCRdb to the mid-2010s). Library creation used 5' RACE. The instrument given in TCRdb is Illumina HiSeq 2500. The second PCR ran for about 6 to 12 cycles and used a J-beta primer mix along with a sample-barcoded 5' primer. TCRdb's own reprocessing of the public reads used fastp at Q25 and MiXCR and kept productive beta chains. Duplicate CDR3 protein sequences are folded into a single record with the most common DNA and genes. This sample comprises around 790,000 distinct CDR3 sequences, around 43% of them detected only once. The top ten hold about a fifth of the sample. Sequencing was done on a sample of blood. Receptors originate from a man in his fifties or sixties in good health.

The DNA of the CDR3 is TGCAGTGCTAGAGGGCGTTGGAGGAGCTCCTACAATGAGCAGTTCTTC. Residues: CSARGRWRSSYNEQFF. J is TRBJ2-1 and V is TRBV20-1; possible D gene TRBD2, 5 bases. Trimming removed 1 base from V and 0 bases from J, with 13 bases in between. The CDR3 contains 16 residues. The germline V gene has CDR1 DFQATT and CDR2 SNEGSKA (reference sequence).

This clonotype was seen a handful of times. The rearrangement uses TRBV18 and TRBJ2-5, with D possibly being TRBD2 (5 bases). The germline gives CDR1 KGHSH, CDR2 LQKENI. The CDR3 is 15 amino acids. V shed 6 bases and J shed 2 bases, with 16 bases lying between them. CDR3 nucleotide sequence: TGTGCCAGCTCCTGGAGGCACACGTTGCAAGAGACCCAGTACTTC. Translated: CASSWRHTLQETQYF.

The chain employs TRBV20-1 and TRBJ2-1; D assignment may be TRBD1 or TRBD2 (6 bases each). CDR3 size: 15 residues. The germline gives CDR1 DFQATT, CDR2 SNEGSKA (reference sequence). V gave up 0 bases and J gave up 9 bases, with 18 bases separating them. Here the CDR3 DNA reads TGCAGTGCTAGAGACGGGGGCTCACCCCATGGTGAGCAGTTCTTC. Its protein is CSARDGGSPHGEQFF.

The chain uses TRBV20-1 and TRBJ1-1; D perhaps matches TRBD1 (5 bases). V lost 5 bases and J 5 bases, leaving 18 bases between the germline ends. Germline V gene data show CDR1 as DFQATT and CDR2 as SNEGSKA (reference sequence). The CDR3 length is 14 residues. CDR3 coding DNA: TGCAGTGCTCCTAACGTCGGGGGTGGTACTGAAGCTTTCTTT. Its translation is CSAPNVGGGTEAFF.

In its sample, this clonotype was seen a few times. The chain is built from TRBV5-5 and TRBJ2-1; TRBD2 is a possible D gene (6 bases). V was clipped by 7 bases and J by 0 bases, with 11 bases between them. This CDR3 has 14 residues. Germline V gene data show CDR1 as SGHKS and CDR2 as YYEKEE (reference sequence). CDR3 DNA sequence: TGTGCCAGCGGGCGGGGCAGCTCCTACAATGAGCAGTTCTTC. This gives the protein CASGRGSSYNEQFF.

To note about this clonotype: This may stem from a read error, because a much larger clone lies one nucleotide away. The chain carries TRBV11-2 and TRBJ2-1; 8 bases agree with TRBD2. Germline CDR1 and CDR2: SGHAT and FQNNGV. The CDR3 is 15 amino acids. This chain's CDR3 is CASSPRLASGNGQFF. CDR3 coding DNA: TGTGCCAGCAGCCCCCGACTAGCGTCGGGCAATGGGCAGTTCTTC. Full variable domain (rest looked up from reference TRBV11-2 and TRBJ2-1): EAGVAQSPRYKIIEKRQSVAFWCNPISGHATLYWYQQILGQGPKLLIQFQNNGVVDDSQLPKDRFSAERLKGVDSTLKIQPAKLEDSAVYLCASSPRLASGNGQFFGPGTRLTVL.